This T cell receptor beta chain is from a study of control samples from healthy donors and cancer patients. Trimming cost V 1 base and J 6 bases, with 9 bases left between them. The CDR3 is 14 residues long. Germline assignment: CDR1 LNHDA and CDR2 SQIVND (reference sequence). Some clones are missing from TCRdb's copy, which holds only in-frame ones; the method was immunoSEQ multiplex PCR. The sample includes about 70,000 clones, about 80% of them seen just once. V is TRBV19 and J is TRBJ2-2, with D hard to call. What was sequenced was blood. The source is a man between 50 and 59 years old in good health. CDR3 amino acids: CASSIVKSSGELFF. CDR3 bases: TGTGCCAGTAGTATAGTGAAGAGTTCCGGGGAGCTGTTTTTT.